This T cell receptor beta chain was identified during a study of T cell responses to AZD1222 COVID-19 vaccine. Measured with immunoSEQ multiplex PCR; TCRdb has only the in-frame clones, and not every one. The data contain some 140,000 clones, around 93% of them singletons. V lost 10 bases and J 2 bases, leaving 12 bases between the germline ends. CDR3 size: 13 residues. Germline V gives CDR1 SGHNT, CDR2 YYREEE (reference sequence). Sequencing used peripheral blood, obtained 28 days after the second AZD1222 dose. This clonotype was sampled from an adult who received the AZD1222 COVID-19 vaccine. The chain uses TRBV5-4 and TRBJ1-4; no clear D gene. This chain's CDR3 is CAAREGTNEKLFF. The CDR3 DNA is TGTGCCGCCAGAGAGGGCACTAATGAAAAACTGTTTTTT.